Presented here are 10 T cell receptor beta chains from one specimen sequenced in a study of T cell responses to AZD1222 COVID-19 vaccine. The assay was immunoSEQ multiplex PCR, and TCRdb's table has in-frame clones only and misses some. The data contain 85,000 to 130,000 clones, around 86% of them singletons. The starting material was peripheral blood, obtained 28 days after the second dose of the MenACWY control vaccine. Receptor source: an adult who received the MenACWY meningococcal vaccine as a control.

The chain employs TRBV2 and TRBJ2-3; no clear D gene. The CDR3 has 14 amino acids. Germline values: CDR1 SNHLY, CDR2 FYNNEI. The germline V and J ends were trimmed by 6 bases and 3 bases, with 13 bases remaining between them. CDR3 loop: CASRIRVATDTQYF. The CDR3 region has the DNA TGTGCCAGCAGGATAAGGGTGGCAACAGATACGCAGTATTTT.

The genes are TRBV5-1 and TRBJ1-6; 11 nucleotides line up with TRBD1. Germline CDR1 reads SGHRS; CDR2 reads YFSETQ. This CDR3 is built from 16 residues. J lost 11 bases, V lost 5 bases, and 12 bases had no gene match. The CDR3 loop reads CASRDGQGASRTPLHF. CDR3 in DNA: TGCGCCAGCAGAGACGGACAGGGGGCGTCCCGGACACCCCTCCACTTT.

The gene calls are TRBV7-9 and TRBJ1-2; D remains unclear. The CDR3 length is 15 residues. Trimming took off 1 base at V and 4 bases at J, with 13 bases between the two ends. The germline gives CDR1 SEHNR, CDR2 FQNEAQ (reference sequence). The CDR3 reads CASSLGLGRTYGYTF. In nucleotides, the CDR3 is TGTGCCAGCAGCTTAGGACTCGGACGGACCTATGGCTACACCTTC.

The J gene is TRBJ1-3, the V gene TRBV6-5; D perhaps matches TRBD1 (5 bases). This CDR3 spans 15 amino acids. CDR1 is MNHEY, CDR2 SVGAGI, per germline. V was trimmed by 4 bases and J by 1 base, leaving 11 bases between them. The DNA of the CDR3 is TGTGCCAGCAGTTTGGGCAGACAGTCTGGAAACACCATATATTTT. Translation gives CASSLGRQSGNTIYF.

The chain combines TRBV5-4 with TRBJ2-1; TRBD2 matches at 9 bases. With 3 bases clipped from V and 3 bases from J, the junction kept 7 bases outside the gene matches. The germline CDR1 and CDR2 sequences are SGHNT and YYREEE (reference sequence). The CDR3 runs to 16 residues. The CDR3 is CASSSRLAVGYNEQFF. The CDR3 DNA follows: TGTGCCAGCAGCTCCCGACTAGCGGTTGGCTACAATGAGCAGTTCTTC.

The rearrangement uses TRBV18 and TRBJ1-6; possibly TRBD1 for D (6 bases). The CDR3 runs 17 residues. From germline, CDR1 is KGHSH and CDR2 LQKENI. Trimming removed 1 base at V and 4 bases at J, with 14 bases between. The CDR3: CASSPRGGKGYNSPLHF. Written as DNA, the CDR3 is TGTGCCAGCTCACCACGGGGGGGCAAGGGATATAATTCACCCCTCCACTTT.

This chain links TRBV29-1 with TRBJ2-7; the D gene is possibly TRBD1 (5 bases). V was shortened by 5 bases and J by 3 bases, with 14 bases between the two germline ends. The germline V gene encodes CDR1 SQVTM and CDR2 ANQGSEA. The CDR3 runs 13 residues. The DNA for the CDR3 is TGCAGCGTTCAAGGGGCGGCAGGCTACGAGCAGTACTTC. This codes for CSVQGAAGYEQYF.

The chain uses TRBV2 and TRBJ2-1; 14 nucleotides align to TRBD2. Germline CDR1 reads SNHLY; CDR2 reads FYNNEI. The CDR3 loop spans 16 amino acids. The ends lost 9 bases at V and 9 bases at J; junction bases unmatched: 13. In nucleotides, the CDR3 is TGTGCCAGGCAAGCAACGACTAGCGGGGGGGCCAGTGAGCAGTTCTTC. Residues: CARQATTSGGASEQFF.

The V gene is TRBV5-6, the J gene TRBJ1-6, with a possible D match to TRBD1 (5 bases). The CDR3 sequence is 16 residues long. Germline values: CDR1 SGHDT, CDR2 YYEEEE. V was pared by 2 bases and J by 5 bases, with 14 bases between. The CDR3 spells CASSFSGGANNSPLHF. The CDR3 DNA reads TGTGCCAGCAGCTTCAGTGGCGGGGCCAATAATTCACCCCTCCACTTT.

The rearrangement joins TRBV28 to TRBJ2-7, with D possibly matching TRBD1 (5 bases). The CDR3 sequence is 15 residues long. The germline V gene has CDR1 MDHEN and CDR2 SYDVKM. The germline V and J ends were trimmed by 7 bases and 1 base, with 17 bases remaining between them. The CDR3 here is CASTSPDSLSYEQYF. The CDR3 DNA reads TGTGCCAGCACCTCCCCTGACAGTCTATCCTACGAGCAGTACTTC.